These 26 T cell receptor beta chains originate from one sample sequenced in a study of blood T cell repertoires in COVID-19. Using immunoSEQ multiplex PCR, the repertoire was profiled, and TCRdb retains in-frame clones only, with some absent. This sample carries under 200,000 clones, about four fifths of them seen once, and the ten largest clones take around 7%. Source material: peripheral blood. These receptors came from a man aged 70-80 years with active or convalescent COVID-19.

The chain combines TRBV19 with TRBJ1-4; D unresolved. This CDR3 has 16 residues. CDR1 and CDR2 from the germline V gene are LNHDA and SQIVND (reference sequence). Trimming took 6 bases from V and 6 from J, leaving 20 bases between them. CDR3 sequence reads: CASSLLPKGRDEKLFF. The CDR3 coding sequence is TGTGCCAGTAGCCTTCTCCCAAAAGGGAGGGATGAAAAACTGTTTTTT.

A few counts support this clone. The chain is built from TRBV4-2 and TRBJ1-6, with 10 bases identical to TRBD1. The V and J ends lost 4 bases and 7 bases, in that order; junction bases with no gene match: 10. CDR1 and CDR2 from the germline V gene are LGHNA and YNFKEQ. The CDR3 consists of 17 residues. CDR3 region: CASSPFPTDRGNSPLHF. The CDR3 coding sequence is TGTGCCAGCAGCCCTTTCCCGACGGACAGGGGGAATTCACCCCTCCACTTT.

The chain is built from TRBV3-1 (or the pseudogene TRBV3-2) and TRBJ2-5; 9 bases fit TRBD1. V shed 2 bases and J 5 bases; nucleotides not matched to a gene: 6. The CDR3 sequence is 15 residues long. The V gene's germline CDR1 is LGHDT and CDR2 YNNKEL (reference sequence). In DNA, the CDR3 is TGTGCCAGCAGCCAAAGGACAGGGGTAAGGGAGACCCAGTACTTC. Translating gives CASSQRTGVRETQYF.

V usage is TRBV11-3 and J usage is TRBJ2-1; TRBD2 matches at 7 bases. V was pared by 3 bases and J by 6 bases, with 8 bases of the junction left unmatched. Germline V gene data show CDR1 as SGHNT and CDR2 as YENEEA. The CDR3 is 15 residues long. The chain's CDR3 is CASSFSQAGVNEQFF. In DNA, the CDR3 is TGTGCCAGCAGCTTCAGCCAGGCGGGAGTCAATGAGCAGTTCTTC.

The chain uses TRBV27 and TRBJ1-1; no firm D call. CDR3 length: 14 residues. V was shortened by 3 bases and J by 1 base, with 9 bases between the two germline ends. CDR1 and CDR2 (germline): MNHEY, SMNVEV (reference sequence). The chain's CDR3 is CASSLEGSNTEAFF. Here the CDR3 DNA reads TGTGCCAGCAGTTTGGAGGGCTCGAACACTGAAGCTTTCTTT.

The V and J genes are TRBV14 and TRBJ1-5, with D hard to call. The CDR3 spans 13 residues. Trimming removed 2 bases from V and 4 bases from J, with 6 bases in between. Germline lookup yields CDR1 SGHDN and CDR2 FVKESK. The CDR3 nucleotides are TGTGCCAGCAGCCAAAACGAGAATCAGCCCCAGCATTTT. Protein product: CASSQNENQPQHF.

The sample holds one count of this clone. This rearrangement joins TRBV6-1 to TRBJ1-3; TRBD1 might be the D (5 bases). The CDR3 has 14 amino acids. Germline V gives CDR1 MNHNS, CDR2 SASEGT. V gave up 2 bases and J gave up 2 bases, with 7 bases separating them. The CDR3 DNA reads TGTGCCAGCAGTGAACCCAGGGCTGGAAACACCATATATTTT. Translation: CASSEPRAGNTIYF.

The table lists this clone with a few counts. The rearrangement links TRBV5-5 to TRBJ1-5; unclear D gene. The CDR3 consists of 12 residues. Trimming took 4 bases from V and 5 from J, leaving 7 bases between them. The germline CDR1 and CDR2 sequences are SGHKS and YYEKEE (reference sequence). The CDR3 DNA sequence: TGTGCCAGCAGCCTCCTAGATCAGCCCCAGCATTTT. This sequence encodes CASSLLDQPQHF.

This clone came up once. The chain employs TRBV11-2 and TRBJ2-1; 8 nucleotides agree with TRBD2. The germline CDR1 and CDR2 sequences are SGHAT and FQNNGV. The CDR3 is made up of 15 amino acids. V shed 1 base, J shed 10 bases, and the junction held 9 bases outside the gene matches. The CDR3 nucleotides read TGTGCCAGCAGCTTAGTCGTAGCGGGATCGGGCGAGCAGTTCTTC. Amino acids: CASSLVVAGSGEQFF.

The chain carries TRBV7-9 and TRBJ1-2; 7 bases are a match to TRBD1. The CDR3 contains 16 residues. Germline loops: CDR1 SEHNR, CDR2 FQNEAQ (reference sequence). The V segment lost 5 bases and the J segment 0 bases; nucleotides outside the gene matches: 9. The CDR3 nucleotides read TGTGCCAGCAGCCCCACCGGGACAGATGCTAACTATGGCTACACCTTC. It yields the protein CASSPTGTDANYGYTF.

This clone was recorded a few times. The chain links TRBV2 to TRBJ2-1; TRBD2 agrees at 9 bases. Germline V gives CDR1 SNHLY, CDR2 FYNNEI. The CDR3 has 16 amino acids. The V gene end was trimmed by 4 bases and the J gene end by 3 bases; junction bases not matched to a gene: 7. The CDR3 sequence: CASSGSGRYSYNEQFF. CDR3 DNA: TGTGCCAGCAGTGGGAGCGGGAGGTATAGCTACAATGAGCAGTTCTTC. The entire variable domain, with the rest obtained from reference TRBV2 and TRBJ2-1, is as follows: EPEVTQTPSHQVTQMGQEVILRCVPISNHLYFYWYRQILGQKVEFLVSFYNNEISEKSEIFDDQFSVERPDGSNFTLKIRSTKLEDSAMYFCASSGSGRYSYNEQFFGPGTRLTVL.

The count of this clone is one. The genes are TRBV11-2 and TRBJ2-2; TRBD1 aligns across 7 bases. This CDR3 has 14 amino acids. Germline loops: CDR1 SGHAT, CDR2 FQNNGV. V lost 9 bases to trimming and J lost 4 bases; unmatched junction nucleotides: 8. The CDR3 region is CASRRGQFTGELFF. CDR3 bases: TGTGCCAGTAGAAGGGGACAGTTCACCGGGGAGCTGTTTTTT.

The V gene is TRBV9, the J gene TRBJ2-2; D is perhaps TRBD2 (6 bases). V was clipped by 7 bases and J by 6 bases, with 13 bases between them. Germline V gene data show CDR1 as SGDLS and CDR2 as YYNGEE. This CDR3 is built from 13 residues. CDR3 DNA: TGTGCCAGCGCAAAATGGGGGGCCGGGGAGCTGTTTTTT. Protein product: CASAKWGAGELFF.

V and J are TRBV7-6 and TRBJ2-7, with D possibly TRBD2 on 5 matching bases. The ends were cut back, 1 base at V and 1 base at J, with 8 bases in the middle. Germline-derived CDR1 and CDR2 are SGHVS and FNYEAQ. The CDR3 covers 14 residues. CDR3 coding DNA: TGTGCCAGCAGCTTAGACAGAGGGTCCTACGAGCAGTACTTC. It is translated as CASSLDRGSYEQYF.

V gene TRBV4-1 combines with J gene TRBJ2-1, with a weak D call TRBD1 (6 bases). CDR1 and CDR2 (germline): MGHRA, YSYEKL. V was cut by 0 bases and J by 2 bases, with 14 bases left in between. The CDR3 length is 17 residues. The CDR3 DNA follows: TGCGCCAGCAGCCAAGATAATACAGGGATTACCTACAATGAGCAGTTCTTC. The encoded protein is CASSQDNTGITYNEQFF.

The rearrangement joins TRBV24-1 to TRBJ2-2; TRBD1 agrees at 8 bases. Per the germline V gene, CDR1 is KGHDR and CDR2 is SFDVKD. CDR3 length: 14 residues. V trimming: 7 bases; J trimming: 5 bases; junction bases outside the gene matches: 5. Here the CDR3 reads CATSRTGFTGELFF. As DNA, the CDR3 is TGTGCCACCAGCAGGACAGGGTTTACCGGGGAGCTGTTTTTT.

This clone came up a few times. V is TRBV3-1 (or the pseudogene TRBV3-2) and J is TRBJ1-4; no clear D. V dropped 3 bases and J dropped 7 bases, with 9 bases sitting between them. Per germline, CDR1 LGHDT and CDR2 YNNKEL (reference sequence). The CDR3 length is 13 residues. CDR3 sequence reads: CASSQRSGEKLFF. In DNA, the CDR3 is TGTGCCAGCAGCCAGAGATCGGGTGAAAAACTGTTTTTT.

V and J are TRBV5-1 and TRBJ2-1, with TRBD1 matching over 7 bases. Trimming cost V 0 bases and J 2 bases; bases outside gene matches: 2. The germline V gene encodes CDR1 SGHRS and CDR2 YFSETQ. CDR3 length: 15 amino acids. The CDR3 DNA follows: TGCGCCAGCAGCTTGGTAGGGGGCGCCTACAATGAGCAGTTCTTC. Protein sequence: CASSLVGGAYNEQFF.

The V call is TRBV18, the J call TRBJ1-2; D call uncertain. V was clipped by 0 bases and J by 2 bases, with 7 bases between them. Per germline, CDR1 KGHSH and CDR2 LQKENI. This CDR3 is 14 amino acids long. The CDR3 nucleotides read TGTGCCAGCTCACCACCTGAGATGAACTATGGCTACACCTTC. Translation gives CASSPPEMNYGYTF.

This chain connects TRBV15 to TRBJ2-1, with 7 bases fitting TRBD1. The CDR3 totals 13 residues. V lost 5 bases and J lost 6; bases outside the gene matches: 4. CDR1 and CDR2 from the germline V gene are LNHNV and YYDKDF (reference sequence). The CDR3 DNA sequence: TGTGCCACCAGCCGGACAGGCGGCAATGAGCAGTTCTTC. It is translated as CATSRTGGNEQFF.

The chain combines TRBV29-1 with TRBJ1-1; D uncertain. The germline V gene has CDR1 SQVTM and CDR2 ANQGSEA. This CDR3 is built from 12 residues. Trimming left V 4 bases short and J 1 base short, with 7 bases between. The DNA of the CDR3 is TGCAGCGTTGGCCACACGAACACTGAAGCTTTCTTT. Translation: CSVGHTNTEAFF. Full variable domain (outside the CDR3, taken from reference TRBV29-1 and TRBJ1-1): SAVISQKPSRDICQRGTSLTIQCQVDSQVTMMFWYRQQPGQSLTLIATANQGSEATYESGFVIDKFPISRPNLTFSTLTVSNMSPEDSSIYLCSVGHTNTEAFFGQGTRLTVV.

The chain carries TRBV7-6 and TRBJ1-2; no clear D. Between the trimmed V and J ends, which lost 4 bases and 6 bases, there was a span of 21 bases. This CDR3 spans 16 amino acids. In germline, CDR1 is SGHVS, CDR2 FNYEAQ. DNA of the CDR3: TGTGCCAGCAGCTCTCAATCTACAGATTGGGTAGATGGCTACACCTTC. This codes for CASSSQSTDWVDGYTF.

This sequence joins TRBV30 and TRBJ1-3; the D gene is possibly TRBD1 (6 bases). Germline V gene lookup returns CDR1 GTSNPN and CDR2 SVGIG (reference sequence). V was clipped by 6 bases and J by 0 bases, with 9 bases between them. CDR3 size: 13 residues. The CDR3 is CACRGNSGNTIYF. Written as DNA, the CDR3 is TGTGCCTGTAGGGGGAACTCTGGAAACACCATATATTTT.

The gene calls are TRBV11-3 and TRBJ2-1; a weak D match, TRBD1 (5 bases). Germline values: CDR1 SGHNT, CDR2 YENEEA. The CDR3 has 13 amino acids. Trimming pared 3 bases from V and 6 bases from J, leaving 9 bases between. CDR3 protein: CASSLGPINEQFF. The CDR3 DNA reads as TGTGCCAGCAGCTTGGGGCCCATCAATGAGCAGTTCTTC.

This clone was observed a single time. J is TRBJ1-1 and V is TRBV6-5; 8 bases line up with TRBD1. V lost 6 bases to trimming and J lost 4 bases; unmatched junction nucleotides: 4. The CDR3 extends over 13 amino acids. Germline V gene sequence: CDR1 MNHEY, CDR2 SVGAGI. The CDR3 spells CASRRQGSTEAFF. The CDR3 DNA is TGTGCCAGCAGGAGACAGGGGAGCACTGAAGCTTTCTTT.

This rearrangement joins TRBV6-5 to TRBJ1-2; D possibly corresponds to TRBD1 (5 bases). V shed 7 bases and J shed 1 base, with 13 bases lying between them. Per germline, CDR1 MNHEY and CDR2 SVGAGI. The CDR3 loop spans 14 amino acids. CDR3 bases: TGTGCCAGCACAGGGTGGGCGGTTAACTATGGCTACACCTTC. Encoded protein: CASTGWAVNYGYTF.